Following are 27 T cell receptor beta chains from one sample sequenced in a study of cytomegalovirus exposure and HLA in healthy donors. PCR used 60 Vbeta primers and 13 Jbeta primers. Here immunoSEQ multiplex PCR was the method, and the copy in TCRdb shows in-frame clones only, minus some. The table shows approximately 150,000 clones, with roughly 79% occurring only once. The sequenced material came from PBMCs. The receptors here all came from a woman between 18 and 29 years old in good health and CMV-seropositive.

The rearrangement joins TRBV10-3 to TRBJ1-2, with D tentatively TRBD1 (5 bases). V lost 5 bases to trimming and J lost 6 bases, with 16 bases between them. Germline lookup yields CDR1 ENHRY and CDR2 SYGVKD. This CDR3 contains 14 residues. The CDR3 nucleotides are TGTGCCATCAGTCGGACATCCTCGAGTGATGGCTACACCTTC. This encodes CAISRTSSSDGYTF.

The genes are TRBV29-1 and TRBJ1-2; weak D call: TRBD1 (5 bases). Germline assignment: CDR1 SQVTM and CDR2 ANQGSEA. This CDR3 comprises 12 residues. The ends were cut back, 3 bases at V and 3 bases at J, with 8 bases in the middle. CDR3 sequence (DNA): TGCAGCGTTGAGGGGCAGGACTATGGCTACACCTTC. The encoded protein is CSVEGQDYGYTF.

V usage is TRBV28 and J usage is TRBJ1-2; D is perhaps TRBD1 (5 bases). The V and J ends lost 2 bases and 0 bases respectively, with 25 bases between them. Germline V CDR1 and CDR2: MDHEN, SYDVKM. The CDR3 is 20 residues long. CDR3 residues: CASSLGRPTVGASSNYGYTF. CDR3 sequence (DNA): TGTGCCAGCAGTTTAGGTAGACCCACAGTAGGGGCTTCATCTAACTATGGCTACACCTTC.

The rearrangement links TRBV20-1 to TRBJ1-1; maybe TRBD1 (5 bases). Germline assignment: CDR1 DFQATT and CDR2 SNEGSKA (reference sequence). V shed 3 bases and J shed 8 bases, with 10 bases lying between them. The CDR3 has 11 amino acids. The CDR3 nucleotides are TGCAGTGCTAGTAAGGGGTGGGAAGCTTTCTTT. Its translation: CSASKGWEAFF.

This clone was counted a single time. The gene calls are TRBV5-1 and TRBJ1-2, with 9 bases aligning to TRBD1. V lost 4 bases and J lost 4; bases outside the gene matches: 8. CDR3 length: 15 residues. Germline V lookup: CDR1 SGHRS, CDR2 YFSETQ. The CDR3 DNA reads as TGCGCCAGCAGCCCGGTGGACAGGGGTGGCTATGGCTACACCTTC. Protein product: CASSPVDRGGYGYTF.

The chain recombines TRBV15 with TRBJ2-1; TRBD2 aligns across 7 bases. CDR3 length equals 13 residues. Germline CDR1 is LNHNV and CDR2 is YYDKDF (reference sequence). The ends lost 6 bases at V and 4 bases at J; junction bases unmatched: 3. Here the CDR3 DNA reads TGTGCCACCAGGCGGGGGAAGTACAATGAGCAGTTCTTC. It encodes CATRRGKYNEQFF. The variable domain in full, with the rest retrieved from reference TRBV15 and TRBJ2-1, is DAMVIQNPRYQVTQFGKPVTLSCSQTLNHNVMYWYQQKSSQAPKLLFHYYDKDFNNEADTPDNFQSRRPNTSFCFLDIRSPGLGDTAMYLCATRRGKYNEQFFGPGTRLTVL.

The rearrangement joins TRBV10-1 to TRBJ2-3, with 9 bases that match TRBD2. Germline V gives CDR1 WNHNN, CDR2 SYGVQD (reference sequence). This CDR3 has 14 residues. The V segment lost 7 bases and the J segment 3 bases; nucleotides outside the gene matches: 5. The CDR3 DNA reads as TGCGCCAGCAACGAGCGGGGGGCAACAGATACGCAGTATTTT. It is translated as CASNERGATDTQYF.

The chain uses TRBV5-1 and TRBJ2-1; 8 positions agree with TRBD1. CDR1 is SGHRS, CDR2 YFSETQ, per germline. The CDR3 is 11 amino acids. V shed 5 bases and J 15 bases; nucleotides not matched to a gene: 7. CDR3 sequence: CASSPGQGMFF. The CDR3 nucleotides read TGCGCCAGCAGTCCTGGACAGGGAATGTTCTTC.

CDR3 in DNA: TGTGCCATCCGGGCGGGACAGGGCGGAGAAAAACTGTTTTTT. Amino acid sequence: CAIRAGQGGEKLFF. This chain links TRBV10-3 with TRBJ1-4; TRBD1 agrees at 9 bases. The CDR3 loop spans 14 amino acids. Trimming at V came to 8 bases and at J to 8 bases, leaving 9 bases not matched to a gene. CDR1 and CDR2 from the germline V gene are ENHRY and SYGVKD.

The chain uses TRBV11-2 and TRBJ2-3, with TRBD2 matching 10 bases. V shed 0 bases, J shed 3 bases, and the junction held 15 bases outside the gene matches. Germline values: CDR1 SGHAT, CDR2 FQNNGV. The CDR3 loop spans 20 amino acids. DNA for the CDR3: TGTGCCAGCAGCTTAGATCGCCGAAACTTACTAGCGGGGATAACAGATACGCAGTATTTT. Its protein product is CASSLDRRNLLAGITDTQYF. The entire variable domain, with the rest obtained from reference TRBV11-2 and TRBJ2-3, is as follows: EAGVAQSPRYKIIEKRQSVAFWCNPISGHATLYWYQQILGQGPKLLIQFQNNGVVDDSQLPKDRFSAERLKGVDSTLKIQPAKLEDSAVYLCASSLDRRNLLAGITDTQYFGPGTRLTVL.

This chain connects TRBV5-1 to TRBJ2-7, with 10 bases identical to TRBD1. Germline V gene lookup returns CDR1 SGHRS and CDR2 YFSETQ. Germline trimming cut 5 bases from V and 2 bases from J; bases unmatched to any gene: 10. The CDR3 runs to 16 residues. The CDR3 DNA follows: TGCGCCAGCAGGTCCGGGACAGGGGTTAGAGCCTACGAGCAGTACTTC. It codes for CASRSGTGVRAYEQYF.

The chain recombines TRBV13 with TRBJ1-2; TRBD1 aligns across 9 bases. V dropped 3 bases and J dropped 4; count of bases not matched to a gene: 6. Germline V gene data show CDR1 as PRHDT and CDR2 as FYEKMQ (reference sequence). The length of the CDR3 is 15 residues. The CDR3 coding sequence is TGTGCCAGCAGCTTGCGGGGACAGGGAGCCTATGGCTACACCTTC. Amino acid sequence: CASSLRGQGAYGYTF.

The genes are TRBV5-1 and TRBJ2-2, with TRBD2 as a possible D gene (5 bases). Germline V lookup: CDR1 SGHRS, CDR2 YFSETQ. Trimming stripped 0 bases from V and 6 bases from J, with 15 bases between. CDR3 length equals 16 residues. The DNA of the CDR3 is TGCGCCAGCAGCTTGGAGCCGCAGGTCGGGGCCGGGGAGCTGTTTTTT. It encodes CASSLEPQVGAGELFF.

CDR3 DNA sequence: TGTGCCATCAGTGACCCTCGGGCGGGGACCTACAATGAGCAGTTCTTC. Amino acids: CAISDPRAGTYNEQFF. V gene TRBV10-3 combines with J gene TRBJ2-1; perhaps TRBD2 as D (6 bases). Trimming took off 3 bases at V and 2 bases at J, with 14 bases between the two ends. Germline CDR1 is ENHRY and CDR2 is SYGVKD. This CDR3 region has 16 residues.

The V gene is TRBV7-2, the J gene TRBJ1-6, with TRBD1 matching 7 bases. Germline CDR1 SGHTA, CDR2 FQGNSA. The CDR3 runs to 14 residues. Trimming took 3 bases from V and 7 from J; bases not matched to a gene: 3. In DNA, the CDR3 is TGTGCCAGCAGCTTGAGACAGGGCAATTCACCCCTCCACTTT. Its translation: CASSLRQGNSPLHF.

This clone was detected only once. The rearrangement joins TRBV7-9 to TRBJ1-6; 10 bases align to TRBD1. The CDR3 has 14 amino acids. Per germline, CDR1 SEHNR and CDR2 FQNEAQ (reference sequence). V was pared by 6 bases and J by 7 bases, with 3 bases of the junction left unmatched. CDR3 protein: CASRTGGANSPLHF. In DNA form, the CDR3 reads TGTGCCAGCAGGACAGGGGGCGCGAATTCACCCCTCCACTTT.

The chain is built from TRBV5-6 and TRBJ1-5; the D is unclear. Germline V lookup: CDR1 SGHDT, CDR2 YYEEEE. With 4 bases removed from V and 2 bases from J, the gap between germline ends came to 10 bases. The CDR3 sequence is 14 residues long. DNA for the CDR3: TGTGCCAGCAGCGCTGGGAGGGGCAATCAGCCCCAGCATTTT. This gives the protein CASSAGRGNQPQHF.

The rearrangement joins TRBV6-5 to TRBJ1-2; TRBD1 might be the D (5 bases). The CDR3 loop spans 15 amino acids. CDR1 and CDR2 from the germline V gene are MNHEY and SVGAGI. V was shortened by 6 bases and J by 7 bases, with 21 bases between the two germline ends. DNA for the CDR3: TGTGCCAGCAGCCAAGAACCCAGGGCCTCTACTGGCTACACCTTC. Amino acids: CASSQEPRASTGYTF.

This clone was seen a single time. This chain uses TRBV19 with TRBJ2-2; 7 positions agree with TRBD2. V lost 7 bases to trimming and J lost 4 bases; unmatched junction nucleotides: 15. CDR1 and CDR2 from the germline V gene are LNHDA and SQIVND (reference sequence). The CDR3 consists of 17 residues. CDR3 in DNA: TGTGCCAGTAATACCTTTTTTCGGCGGGAGATCACCGGGGAGCTGTTTTTT. It encodes CASNTFFRREITGELFF.

This clone was observed once. J is TRBJ1-4 and V is TRBV18, with 8 nucleotides matching TRBD1. From germline, CDR1 is KGHSH and CDR2 LQKENI. There are 14 residues in the CDR3. After removal of 6 bases from V and 3 bases from J, the junction contained 3 bases not matched to a gene. The CDR3: CASSLGQANEKLFF. The CDR3 DNA is TGTGCCAGCTCGTTGGGACAGGCTAATGAAAAACTGTTTTTT.

As DNA, the CDR3 is TGTGCCTGGAGTGTAGGGACTAGCGGGGGGTACCAAGAGACCCAGTACTTC. Amino acid sequence: CAWSVGTSGGYQETQYF. The gene calls are TRBV30 and TRBJ2-5; 15 bases match TRBD2. The V and J ends lost 0 bases and 0 bases, in that order; junction bases with no gene match: 2. Germline CDR1 reads GTSNPN; CDR2 reads SVGIG (reference sequence). The CDR3 contains 17 residues.

The chain is built from TRBV12-5 and TRBJ2-1, with 8 bases aligning to TRBD1. This CDR3 spans 13 amino acids. Trimming removed 5 bases from V and 7 bases from J; junction bases left unmatched: 4. The V gene's germline CDR1 is LGHNT and CDR2 FRNRAP. In DNA, the CDR3 is TGTGCTAGTGGTCGACAGGGGAGGAATGAGCAGTTCTTC. It codes for CASGRQGRNEQFF. The full variable domain, completed using reference TRBV12-5 and TRBJ2-1, is DARVTQTPRHKVTEMGQEVTMRCQPILGHNTVFWYRQTMMQGLELLAYFRNRAPLDDSGMPKDRFSAEMPDATLATLKIQPSEPRDSAVYFCASGRQGRNEQFFGPGTRLTVL.

This chain links TRBV6-6 with TRBJ2-5; a weak D match, TRBD1 (5 bases). The J call may be incorrect, as the DNA end agrees better with TRBJ2-7. The CDR3 length is 15 residues. Per germline, CDR1 MNHNY and CDR2 SVGAGI (reference sequence). For the CDR3, the DNA is TGTGCCAGCAGTTCGACAGTCCGTAGCTCCTACGAGCAGTACTTC. Translating it yields CASSSTVRSSYEQYF.

The chain uses TRBV7-2 and TRBJ2-1, with D possibly TRBD2 on 7 matching bases. CDR1 and CDR2 (germline): SGHTA, FQGNSA. V was trimmed by 5 bases and J by 10 bases, leaving 12 bases between them. The CDR3 has 12 amino acids. As DNA, the CDR3 is TGTGCCAGCAGCCGGGGGGCCTGGGAGCAGTTCTTC. Encoded protein: CASSRGAWEQFF.

The chain has TRBV19 and TRBJ2-1; 8 bases are a match to TRBD2. CDR3 size: 15 residues. Germline CDR1 and CDR2: LNHDA and SQIVND (reference sequence). The junction had 1 base not matched to a gene; V was cut back by 3 bases and J by 0 bases. The CDR3 protein is CASSMSGGSYNEQFF. In DNA, the CDR3 is TGTGCCAGTAGTATGAGCGGGGGCTCCTACAATGAGCAGTTCTTC.

V usage is TRBV7-8 and J usage is TRBJ1-2; 9 bases are shared with TRBD1. The CDR3 consists of 14 residues. CDR1 SGHVS and CDR2 FQNEAQ come from the germline V gene. V dropped 5 bases and J dropped 3; count of bases not matched to a gene: 4. CDR3 protein: CASSSRDRDYGYTF. The CDR3 coding sequence is TGTGCCAGCAGCAGCCGGGACAGGGACTATGGCTACACCTTC.

CDR3 nucleotide sequence: TGCGCCAGCAGCTACCATCCAGGGGTAGGTTACGGCTACGAGCAGTACTTC. Translating gives CASSYHPGVGYGYEQYF. The rearrangement links TRBV5-1 to TRBJ2-7, with D tentatively TRBD1 (6 bases). The CDR3 runs 17 residues. V lost 3 bases, J lost 3 bases, and 22 bases lay in between. Germline values: CDR1 SGHRS, CDR2 YFSETQ.